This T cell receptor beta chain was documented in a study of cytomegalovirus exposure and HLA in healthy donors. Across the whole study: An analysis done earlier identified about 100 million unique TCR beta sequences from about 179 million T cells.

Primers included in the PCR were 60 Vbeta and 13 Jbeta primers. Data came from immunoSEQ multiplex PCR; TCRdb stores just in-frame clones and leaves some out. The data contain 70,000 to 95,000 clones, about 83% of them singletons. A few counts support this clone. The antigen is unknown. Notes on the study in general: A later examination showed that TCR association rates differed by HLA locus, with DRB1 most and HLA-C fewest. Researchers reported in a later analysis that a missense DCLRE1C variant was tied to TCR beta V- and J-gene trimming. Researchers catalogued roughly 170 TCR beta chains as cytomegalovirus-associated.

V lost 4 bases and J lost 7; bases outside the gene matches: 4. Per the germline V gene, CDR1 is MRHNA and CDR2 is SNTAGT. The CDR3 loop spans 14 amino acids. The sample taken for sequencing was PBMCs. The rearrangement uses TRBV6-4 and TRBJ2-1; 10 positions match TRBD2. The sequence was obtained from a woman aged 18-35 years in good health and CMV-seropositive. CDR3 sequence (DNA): TGTGCCAGCAGTGTAGCGGGAGGCGGAAATGAGCAGTTCTTC. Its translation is CASSVAGGGNEQFF.